This T cell receptor (beta chain) was sequenced for a study of T-cell memory formation after mild COVID-19 (dated by TCRdb to about 2021). Study-wide context: TCR sequence clusters from the two donors were largely donor specific. Longitudinal TCRalpha and TCRbeta repertoire sequencing tracked T-cell clones expanding and contracting after mild COVID-19 in a couple of donors. The cohort comprised two young, previously healthy adult volunteers, one female and one male. The research as a whole found: Some responding clones were found in pre-infection memory, which suggests that pre-existing cross-reactive memory T cells took part in the SARS-CoV-2 response. Only a couple of mild cases were covered by the study, and larger cohorts that include severe cases with pre-infection samples were considered necessary. Contracting CD4+ clones were found mainly in CM and EM memory subsets, while CD8+ clones were enriched in EMRA. Clones that contracted from day 15 to 85 showed balanced CD4/CD8 phenotypes, whereas a second wave of clones that expanded from day 15 to 37 leaned towards CD4+. SARS-CoV-2 specificity of the second-wave clones peaking on day 37 was not confirmed.

The instrument given in TCRdb is Illumina NovaSeq 6000. Using 5'RACE with constant-segment primers, TCRalpha and TCRbeta cDNA libraries were constructed, with sample barcodes and unique molecular identifiers added in the process. RNA was extracted from every sample with Trizol reagent. Library amplification was performed in two PCR steps, and a second sample barcode and Illumina TruSeq adapters were introduced in the second step. Sequencing of the libraries was done on an Illumina NovaSeq, producing 2 x 150 bp paired-end reads. From the authors' description of their analysis: Reads were demultiplexed and collapsed into UMI-guided consensus sequences with migec v1.2.7. Using mixcr v2.1.11, UMI consensuses were aligned to TRA and TRB V and J templates and then assembled into clonotypes. A clonotype was counted as expanded or contracted only when both edgeR and NoisET called the clonotype significant, with the noise models trained on biological replicates. For edgeR calls, the cutoffs were a false discovery rate-adjusted p below 0.01 and a log2 fold-change threshold of 1. As an exploratory analysis of dynamics, max-normalized trajectories of the 1000 most abundant clonotypes were examined with PCA combined with hierarchical clustering. Separately sequenced CD4+ and CD8+ repertoires were used to assign the CD4 or CD8 phenotype of responding clones. In TCRdb, the public reads were trimmed at Q25 with fastp and aligned with MiXCR, with productive beta chains retained. Every CDR3 protein is listed once, alongside the most common genes and DNA of its rows. The V and J calls were determined by TCRdb, not by the authors. Recorded for this sample are some 250,000 distinct CDR3 sequences; roughly 18% of them occurred a single time. The ten largest clones add up to 23% of the sample.

Inclusive of the bounding cysteine and phenylalanine, the CDR3 is 14 residues long. The only DNA kept is the CDR3, 42 bases in frame from the first base. V gives up 7 bases and J gives up 0 bases, and the segment between their germline ends measures 10 bases. Per the germline V gene, MNHEY is the CDR1 and SVGAGI is the CDR2. This clonotype was picked up a small number of times. Its antigen specificity is not known. Base quality data are lacking; no much larger clone is found one base away. PBMCs were isolated by Ficoll-Paque density gradient centrifugation. This sequence was found in a man younger than 35 who had mild COVID-19 (a few samples of this study predate the infection). The sample titles of this study are shuffled in the database, so cell type and time point are left out; the donor was told from shared clones. This sequence uses TRBV6-5 and TRBJ2-1, with the D segment identity uncertain. The material sequenced was PBMCs or a T cell subset sorted from them (not recorded which). Here the CDR3 is given as CASTTSSSYNEQFF. The DNA sequence is as follows: TGTGCCAGCACGACCTCGAGCTCCTACAATGAGCAGTTCTTC.